The 10 T cell receptor beta chains reported below all come from one sample, sequenced in a study of cytomegalovirus exposure and HLA in healthy donors. A multiplex PCR was run with 60 Vbeta primers and 13 Jbeta primers. Profiled with immunoSEQ multiplex PCR; TCRdb holds only in-frame clones, not every one. The sample includes approximately 73,000 clones, roughly 70% of them seen just once. The sequencing input was PBMCs. These receptors were collected from a man aged 65 to 79 in good health and CMV-seronegative.

This clone was seen a single time. CDR3 region: CAWSAGLGVTQYF. The CDR3 region has the DNA TGTGCCTGGAGCGCCGGATTGGGCGTGACGCAGTATTTT. The chain uses TRBV30 and TRBJ2-3; D not certain. V gave up 3 bases and J gave up 9 bases, with 16 bases separating them. Germline loops: CDR1 GTSNPN, CDR2 SVGIG (reference sequence). The CDR3 is 13 residues long.

This sequence joins TRBV18 and TRBJ2-5; D is perhaps TRBD1 (5 bases). With 1 base removed from V and 5 bases from J, the gap between germline ends came to 8 bases. This CDR3 region has 13 residues. Germline V gives CDR1 KGHSH, CDR2 LQKENI. CDR3 in amino acids: CASSPQGSETQYF. DNA for the CDR3: TGTGCCAGCTCACCACAGGGGTCTGAGACCCAGTACTTC.

The chain carries TRBV7-2 and TRBJ2-7; a weak D match, TRBD2 (6 bases). Germline-derived CDR1 and CDR2 are SGHTA and FQGNSA. V was clipped by 1 base and J by 3 bases, with 10 bases between them. The CDR3 extends over 14 amino acids. This CDR3 reads CASSLERGLYEQYF. The CDR3 coding sequence is TGTGCCAGCAGCTTAGAACGGGGACTCTACGAGCAGTACTTC.

This clone was detected once. V usage is TRBV19 and J usage is TRBJ2-1; 11 nucleotides match TRBD2. CDR1 and CDR2 from the germline V gene are LNHDA and SQIVND (reference sequence). V shed 6 bases and J 4 bases; nucleotides not matched to a gene: 5. CDR3 length equals 15 residues. The CDR3 loop reads CASSHLAGGYNEQFF. CDR3 in DNA: TGTGCCAGTAGCCACCTAGCGGGGGGATACAATGAGCAGTTCTTC.

The CDR3 nucleotides are TGCGCCAGCAGCCCGATTCTTCCAACGGGGGGTACTCAGCCCCAGCATTTT. Its translation is CASSPILPTGGTQPQHF. V is TRBV4-1 and J is TRBJ1-5; perhaps TRBD1 as D (5 bases). Deletions cut 4 bases from V and 6 bases from J, with 22 bases between. The CDR3 loop spans 17 amino acids. Per germline, CDR1 MGHRA and CDR2 YSYEKL.

The chain couples TRBV4-3 to TRBJ2-7; 12 bases line up with TRBD1. V shed 5 bases, J shed 5 bases, and the junction held 10 bases outside the gene matches. The CDR3 has 16 residues. CDR1 LGHNA and CDR2 YSLEER come from the germline V gene. The CDR3 region is CASSKIAGQGANEQYF. CDR3 sequence (DNA): TGCGCCAGCAGCAAGATTGCGGGACAGGGGGCCAACGAGCAGTACTTC.

V and J are TRBV18 and TRBJ1-1, with 8 bases matching TRBD1. The CDR3 sequence is 15 residues long. With V trimmed by 3 bases and J by 5 bases, 8 bases remained unmatched. Germline V CDR1 and CDR2: KGHSH, LQKENI. The CDR3 here is CASSPNTDRDTEAFF. CDR3 DNA: TGTGCCAGCTCACCCAACACGGACAGGGATACTGAAGCTTTCTTT.

The rearrangement joins TRBV4-2 to TRBJ2-1, with 10 positions matching TRBD2. This CDR3 region has 16 residues. Germline CDR1 reads LGHNA; CDR2 reads YNFKEQ. V lost 4 bases, J lost 2 bases, and 5 bases stayed unmatched. The CDR3 reads CASSPQAGGAYNEQFF. In nucleotides, the CDR3 is TGTGCCAGCAGCCCCCAAGCGGGAGGGGCCTACAATGAGCAGTTCTTC.

The chain carries TRBV2 and TRBJ2-3; tentatively, D is TRBD2 (5 bases). Trimming pared 3 bases from V and 3 bases from J, leaving 13 bases between. CDR3 length: 15 amino acids. Germline V gene lookup returns CDR1 SNHLY and CDR2 FYNNEI. The CDR3 sequence: CASSESGTKTDTQYF. CDR3 DNA sequence: TGTGCCAGCAGTGAGAGCGGAACTAAGACAGATACGCAGTATTTT.

The genes are TRBV5-5 and TRBJ2-5, with 15 bases identical to TRBD2. Germline-derived CDR1 and CDR2 are SGHKS and YYEKEE (reference sequence). The CDR3 sequence is 17 residues long. The V gene end was trimmed by 4 bases and the J gene end by 4 bases; junction bases not matched to a gene: 8. The CDR3 coding sequence is TGTGCCAGCAGCCCAGGACTAGCGGGGGGGCCGGGAGAGACCCAGTACTTC. Translated: CASSPGLAGGPGETQYF.